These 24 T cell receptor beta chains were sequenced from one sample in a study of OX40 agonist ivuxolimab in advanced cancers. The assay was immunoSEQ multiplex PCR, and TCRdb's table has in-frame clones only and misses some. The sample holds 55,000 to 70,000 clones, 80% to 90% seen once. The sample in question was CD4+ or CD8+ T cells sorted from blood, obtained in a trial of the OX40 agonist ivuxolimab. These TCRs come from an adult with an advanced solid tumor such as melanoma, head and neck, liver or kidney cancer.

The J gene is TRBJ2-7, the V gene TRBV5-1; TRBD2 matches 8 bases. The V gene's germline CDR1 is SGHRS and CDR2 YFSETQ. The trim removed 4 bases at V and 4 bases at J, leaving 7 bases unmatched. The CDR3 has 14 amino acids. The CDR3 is CASSTGLVGYEQYF. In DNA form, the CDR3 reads TGCGCCAGCAGCACGGGACTAGTCGGGTACGAGCAGTACTTC.

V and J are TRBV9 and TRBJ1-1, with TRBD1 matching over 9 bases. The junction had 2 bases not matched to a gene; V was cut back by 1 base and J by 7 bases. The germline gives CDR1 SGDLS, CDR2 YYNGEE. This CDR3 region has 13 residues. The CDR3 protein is CASSVTGGGEAFF. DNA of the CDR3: TGTGCCAGCAGCGTAACAGGGGGCGGTGAAGCTTTCTTT.

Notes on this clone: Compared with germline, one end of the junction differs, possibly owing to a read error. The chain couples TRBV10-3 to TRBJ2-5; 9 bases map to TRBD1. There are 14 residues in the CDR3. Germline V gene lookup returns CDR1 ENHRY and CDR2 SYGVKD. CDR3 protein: CAISEGQGQETQYF. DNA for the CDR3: TGTGCCATAAGTGAAGGACAGGGGCAAGAGACCCAGTACTTC.

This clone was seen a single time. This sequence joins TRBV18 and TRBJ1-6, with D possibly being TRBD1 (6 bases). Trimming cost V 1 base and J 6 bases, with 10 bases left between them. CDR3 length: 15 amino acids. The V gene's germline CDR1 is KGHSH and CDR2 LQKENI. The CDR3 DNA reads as TGTGCCAGCTCACCACAGGGGGTGGCTAATTCACCCCTCCACTTT. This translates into CASSPQGVANSPLHF.

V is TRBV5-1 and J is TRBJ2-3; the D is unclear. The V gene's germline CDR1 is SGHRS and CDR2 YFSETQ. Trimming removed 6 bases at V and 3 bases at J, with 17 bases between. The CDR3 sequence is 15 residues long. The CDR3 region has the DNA TGCGCCAGCAAAGGGTTGGCGGTAGGGACAGATACGCAGTATTTT. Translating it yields CASKGLAVGTDTQYF.

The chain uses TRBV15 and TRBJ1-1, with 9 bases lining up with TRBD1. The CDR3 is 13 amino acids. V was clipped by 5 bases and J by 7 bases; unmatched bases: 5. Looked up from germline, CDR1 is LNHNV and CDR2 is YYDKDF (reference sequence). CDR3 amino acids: CATSGDRAVEAFF. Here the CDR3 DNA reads TGTGCCACCAGCGGGGACAGGGCTGTTGAAGCTTTCTTT.

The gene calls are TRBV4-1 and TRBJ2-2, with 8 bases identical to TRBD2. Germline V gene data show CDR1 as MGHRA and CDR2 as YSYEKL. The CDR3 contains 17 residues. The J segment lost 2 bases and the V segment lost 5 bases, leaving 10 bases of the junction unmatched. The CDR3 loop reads CASSEAHSGANTGELFF. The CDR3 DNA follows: TGCGCCAGCAGCGAAGCCCATAGCGGGGCAAACACCGGGGAGCTGTTTTTT.

CDR3: CASSYSSGLGTEAFF. CDR3 coding DNA: TGTGCCAGCAGTTACTCGTCTGGGCTCGGCACTGAAGCTTTCTTT. J is TRBJ1-1 and V is TRBV6-5; D remains unclear. CDR3 length: 15 amino acids. The V and J ends lost 0 bases and 4 bases respectively, with 12 bases between them. The germline gives CDR1 MNHEY, CDR2 SVGAGI.

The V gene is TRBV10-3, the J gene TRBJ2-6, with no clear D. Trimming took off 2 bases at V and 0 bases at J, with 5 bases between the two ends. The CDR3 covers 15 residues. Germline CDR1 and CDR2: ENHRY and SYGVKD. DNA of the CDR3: TGTGCCATCAGTGAGATGGGCTCTGGGGCCAACGTCCTGACTTTC. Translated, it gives CAISEMGSGANVLTF.

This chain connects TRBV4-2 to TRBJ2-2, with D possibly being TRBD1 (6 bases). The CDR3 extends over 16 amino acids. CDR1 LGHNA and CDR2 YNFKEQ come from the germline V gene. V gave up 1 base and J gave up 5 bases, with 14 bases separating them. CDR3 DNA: TGTGCCAGCAGCCAAGGTAACAGGGTTCATACCGGGGAGCTGTTTTTT. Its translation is CASSQGNRVHTGELFF.

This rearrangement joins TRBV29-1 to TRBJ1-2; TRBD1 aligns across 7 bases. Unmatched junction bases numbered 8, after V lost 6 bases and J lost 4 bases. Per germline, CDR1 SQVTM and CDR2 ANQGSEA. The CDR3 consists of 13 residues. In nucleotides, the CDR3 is TGCAGCGTAGACAGGGTTGGGGGCTATGGCTACACCTTC. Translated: CSVDRVGGYGYTF.

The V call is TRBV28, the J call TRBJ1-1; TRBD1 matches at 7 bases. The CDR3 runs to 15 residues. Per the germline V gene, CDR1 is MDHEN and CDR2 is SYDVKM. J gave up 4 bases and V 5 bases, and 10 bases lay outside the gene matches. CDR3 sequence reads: CASSPQTGLGTEAFF. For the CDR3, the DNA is TGTGCCAGCAGTCCACAGACAGGGCTCGGCACTGAAGCTTTCTTT.

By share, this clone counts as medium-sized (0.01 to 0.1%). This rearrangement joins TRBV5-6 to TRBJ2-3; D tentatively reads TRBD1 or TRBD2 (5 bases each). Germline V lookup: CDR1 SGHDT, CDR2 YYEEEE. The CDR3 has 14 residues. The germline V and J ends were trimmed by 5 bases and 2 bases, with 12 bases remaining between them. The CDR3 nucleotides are TGTGCCAGCAGTCGGGACGGTGCCACAGATACGCAGTATTTT. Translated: CASSRDGATDTQYF.

CDR3 sequence reads: CASSVGATGGRYNEQFF. CDR3 in DNA: TGTGCCAGCAGCGTGGGCGCGACAGGGGGTCGGTACAATGAGCAGTTCTTC. The chain couples TRBV9 to TRBJ2-1, with TRBD1 identical over 9 bases. CDR1 is SGDLS and CDR2 is YYNGEE in the germline V gene. The CDR3 loop spans 17 amino acids. Germline trimming cut 2 bases from V and 4 bases from J; bases unmatched to any gene: 10.

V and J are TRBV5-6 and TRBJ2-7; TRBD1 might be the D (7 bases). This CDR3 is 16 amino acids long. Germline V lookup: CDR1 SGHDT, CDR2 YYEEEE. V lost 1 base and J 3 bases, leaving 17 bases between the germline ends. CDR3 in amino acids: CASSLNSGGRLYEQYF. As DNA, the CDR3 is TGTGCCAGCAGCTTGAATTCAGGGGGGCGCCTCTACGAGCAGTACTTC.

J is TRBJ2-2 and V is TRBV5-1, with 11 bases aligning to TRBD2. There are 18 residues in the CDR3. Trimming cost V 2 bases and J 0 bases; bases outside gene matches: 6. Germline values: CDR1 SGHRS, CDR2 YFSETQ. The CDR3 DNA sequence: TGCGCCAGCAGCTTAAGGGCTAGCGGGGGGCCGAACACCGGGGAGCTGTTTTTT. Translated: CASSLRASGGPNTGELFF.

CDR3 coding DNA: TGTGCCAGTAGTCTGGGACAGATCATACAAGAGACCCAGTACTTC. Translating it yields CASSLGQIIQETQYF. This chain uses TRBV19 with TRBJ2-5; TRBD1 aligns across 7 bases. This CDR3 has 15 amino acids. With V trimmed by 5 bases and J by 2 bases, 8 bases remained unmatched. CDR1 and CDR2 from the germline V gene are LNHDA and SQIVND (reference sequence).

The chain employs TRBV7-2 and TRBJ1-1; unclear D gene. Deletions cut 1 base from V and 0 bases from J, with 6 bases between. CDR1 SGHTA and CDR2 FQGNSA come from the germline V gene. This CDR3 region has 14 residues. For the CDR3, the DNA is TGTGCCAGCAGCTTAGGGACGGTGAACACTGAAGCTTTCTTT. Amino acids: CASSLGTVNTEAFF.

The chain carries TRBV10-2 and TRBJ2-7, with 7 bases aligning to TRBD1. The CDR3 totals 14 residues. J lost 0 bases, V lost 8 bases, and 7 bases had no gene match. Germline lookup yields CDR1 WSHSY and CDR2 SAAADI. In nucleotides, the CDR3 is TGCGCCAGCGAGGACAGGTCCTTCTCCTACGAGCAGTACTTC. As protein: CASEDRSFSYEQYF.

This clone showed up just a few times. The CDR3 DNA sequence: TGTGCCAGCAGCTTAGGAGTTGTCAGGGGTGTAGAGACCCAGTACTTC. This gives the protein CASSLGVVRGVETQYF. The chain couples TRBV7-2 to TRBJ2-5; tentative D call: TRBD1 (6 bases). V gave up 1 base and J gave up 4 bases, with 16 bases separating them. CDR1 is SGHTA and CDR2 is FQGNSA in the germline V gene. The CDR3 has 16 residues.

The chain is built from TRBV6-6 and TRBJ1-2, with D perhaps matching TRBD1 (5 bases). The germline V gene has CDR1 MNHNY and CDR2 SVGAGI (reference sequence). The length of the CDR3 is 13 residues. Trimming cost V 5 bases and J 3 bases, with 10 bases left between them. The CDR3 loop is CASSPGTDYGYTF. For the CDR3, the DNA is TGTGCCAGCAGTCCCGGGACCGACTATGGCTACACCTTC.

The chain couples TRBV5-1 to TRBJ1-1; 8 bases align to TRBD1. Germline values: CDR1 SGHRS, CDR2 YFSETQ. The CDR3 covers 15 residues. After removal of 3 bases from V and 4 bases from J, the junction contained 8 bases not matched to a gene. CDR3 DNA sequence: TGCGCCAGCAGCTCTCAGGGGGCGACGGTCACTGAAGCTTTCTTT. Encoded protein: CASSSQGATVTEAFF.

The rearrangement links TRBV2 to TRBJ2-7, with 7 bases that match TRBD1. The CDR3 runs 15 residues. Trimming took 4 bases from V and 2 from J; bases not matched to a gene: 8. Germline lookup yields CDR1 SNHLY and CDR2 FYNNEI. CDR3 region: CASSVSRTGAYEQYF. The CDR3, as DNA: TGTGCCAGCAGTGTTAGCAGGACAGGAGCCTACGAGCAGTACTTC.

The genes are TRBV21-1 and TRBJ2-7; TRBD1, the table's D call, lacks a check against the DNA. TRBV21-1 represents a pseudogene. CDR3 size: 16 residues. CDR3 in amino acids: CASSKETAGASYEQYF. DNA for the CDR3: TGTGCCAGCAGCAAAGAGACGGCAGGGGCCTCCTACGAGCAGTACTTC.